The entry below describes one T cell receptor beta chain. This specimen comes from a study of blood T cell repertoires in COVID-19. About the research overall: COVID-19 samples, acute and convalescent, were from the United States, Italy and Spain. T cells, B-cell-depleted T cells, or PBMCs supplied cDNA or gDNA.

The germline gives CDR1 LGHNT, CDR2 FRNRAP. The V end was cut by 5 bases, the J end by 2 bases, with 10 bases between. CDR3 size: 15 residues. Study processing details: How many nucleated cells were present was estimated from reference gene primer amplification. Sequencing was performed with immunoSEQ multiplex PCR; in TCRdb, only in-frame clones are kept and a portion is missing. The DNA gave D and trimming, while V, J and clone size come from that table. Of around 64,000 clones detected, more than 85% appear once; the ten largest clones hold approximately 5.1%. The rearrangement joins TRBV12-5 to TRBJ2-6; no firm D call. Sequenced: peripheral blood. The clonotype was recovered from an older man in a cohort sampled during active COVID-19. The CDR3 DNA is TGTGCTAGTGGTCTCGACTTAACTGGGGCCAACGTCCTGACTTTC. Encoded protein: CASGLDLTGANVLTF. Full variable domain (rest looked up from reference TRBV12-5 and TRBJ2-6): DARVTQTPRHKVTEMGQEVTMRCQPILGHNTVFWYRQTMMQGLELLAYFRNRAPLDDSGMPKDRFSAEMPDATLATLKIQPSEPRDSAVYFCASGLDLTGANVLTFGAGSRLTVL.